The source of this T cell receptor beta chain is a study of T cell responses to AZD1222 COVID-19 vaccine. Profiling relied on immunoSEQ multiplex PCR, and the TCRdb table lists in-frame clones only, not all of them. The profile shows roughly 260,000 clones, over 85% of them singletons. The germline CDR1 and CDR2 sequences are WNHNN and SYGVQD (reference sequence). CDR3 length equals 18 residues. J was trimmed by 0 bases and V by 6 bases; bases with no gene match: 13. This receptor was taken from an adult in good health. The specimen comprised peripheral blood, sampled on day 0 of AZD1222 vaccination. The J gene is TRBJ1-4, the V gene TRBV10-1, with TRBD1 identical over 7 bases. For the CDR3, the DNA is TGCGCCAGCAGCCTAAGACAGGGAAAGGGCGCAACTAATGAAAAACTGTTTTTT. This codes for CASSLRQGKGATNEKLFF.